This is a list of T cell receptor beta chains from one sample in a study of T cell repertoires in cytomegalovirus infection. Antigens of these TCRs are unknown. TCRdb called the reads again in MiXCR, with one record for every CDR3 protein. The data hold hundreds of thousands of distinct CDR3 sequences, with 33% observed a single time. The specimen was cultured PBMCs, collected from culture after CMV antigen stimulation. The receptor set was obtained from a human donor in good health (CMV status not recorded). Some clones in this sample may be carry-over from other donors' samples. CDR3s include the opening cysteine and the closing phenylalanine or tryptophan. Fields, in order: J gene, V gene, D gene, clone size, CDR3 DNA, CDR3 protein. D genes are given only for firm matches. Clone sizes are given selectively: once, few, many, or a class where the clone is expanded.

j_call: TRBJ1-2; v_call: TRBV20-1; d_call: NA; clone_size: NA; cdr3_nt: TGCAGTGCTAGTGGGCAGGAAGGCTTGGTGGGAGGCTACACCTTC; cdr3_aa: CSASGQEGLVGGYTF
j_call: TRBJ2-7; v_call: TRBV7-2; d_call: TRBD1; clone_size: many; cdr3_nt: TGTGCCAGCAGTCGCGACAGGGGGGGATACGAGCAGTACTTC; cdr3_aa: CASSRDRGGYEQYF
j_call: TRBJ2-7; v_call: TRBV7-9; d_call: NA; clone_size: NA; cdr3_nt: TGTGCCAGCAGCCCTGACATCCTCATGGGCTCCTACGAGCAGTACTTC; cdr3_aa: CASSPDILMGSYEQYF
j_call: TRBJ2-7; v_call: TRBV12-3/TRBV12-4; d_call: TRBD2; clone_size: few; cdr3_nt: TGTGCCAGCAGTTTTACTAGCGACGAGCAGTACTTC; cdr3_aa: CASSFTSDEQYF
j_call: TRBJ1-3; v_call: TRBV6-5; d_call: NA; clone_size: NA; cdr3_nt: TGTGCCAGCAGTTCCCAAGATACCACTACTCAATCCACTCCTCCCTCTGGAAACACCATATATTTT; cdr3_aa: CASSSQDTTTQSTPPSGNTIYF
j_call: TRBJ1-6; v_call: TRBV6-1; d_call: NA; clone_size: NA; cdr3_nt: TGTGCCAGCAGTGAAGCAGCCCTATGGGACTCACCCCTCCACTTT; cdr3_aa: CASSEAALWDSPLHF
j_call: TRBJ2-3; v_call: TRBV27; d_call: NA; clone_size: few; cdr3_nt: TGTGCCAGCAGTTTATCGATAGGGGCTGGTACGCAGTATTTT; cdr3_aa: CASSLSIGAGTQYF
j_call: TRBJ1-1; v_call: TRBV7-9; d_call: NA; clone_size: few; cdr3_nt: TGTGCCTCTTGGGAGTTGACTGAAGCTTTCTTT; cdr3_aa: CASWELTEAFF
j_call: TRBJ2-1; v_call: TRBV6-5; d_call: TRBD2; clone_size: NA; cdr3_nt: TGTGCCAGCAGTTACCGACTAGCGGGGGCGGATGAGCAGTTCTTC; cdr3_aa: CASSYRLAGADEQFF
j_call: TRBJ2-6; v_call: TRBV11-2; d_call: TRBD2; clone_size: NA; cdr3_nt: TGTGCCAGCAGCTTAGATAGGGCGGGAGGGGCTGGGGCCAACGTCCTGACTTTC; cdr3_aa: CASSLDRAGGAGANVLTF
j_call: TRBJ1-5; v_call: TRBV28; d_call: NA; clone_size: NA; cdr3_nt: TGTGCCAGCCTGGGGTATAGCAATCAGCCCCAGCATTTT; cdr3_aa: CASLGYSNQPQHF
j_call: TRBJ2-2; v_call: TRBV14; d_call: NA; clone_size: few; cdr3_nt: TGTGCCAGCAGCTCTCTAGCGCCGAACACCGGGGAGCTGTTTTTT; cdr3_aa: CASSSLAPNTGELFF
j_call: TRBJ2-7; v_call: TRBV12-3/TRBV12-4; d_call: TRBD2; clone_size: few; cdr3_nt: TGTGCCAGCAGCGGCCGGGGGGGCCGGTACGAGCAGTACTTC; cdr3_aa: CASSGRGGRYEQYF
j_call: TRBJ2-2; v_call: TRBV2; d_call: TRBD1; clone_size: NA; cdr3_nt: TGTGCCAGCATGGACAGGGGAAACACCGGGGAGCTGTTTTTT; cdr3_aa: CASMDRGNTGELFF
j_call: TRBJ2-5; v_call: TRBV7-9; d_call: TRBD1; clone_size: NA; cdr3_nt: TGTGCCAGCAGCCTCCGGACAGGAGGAGAGACCCAGTACTTC; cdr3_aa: CASSLRTGGETQYF
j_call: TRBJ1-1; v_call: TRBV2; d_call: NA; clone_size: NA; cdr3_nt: TGTGCCAGCTTGGGGAATATGAACACTGAAGCTTTCTTT; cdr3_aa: CASLGNMNTEAFF
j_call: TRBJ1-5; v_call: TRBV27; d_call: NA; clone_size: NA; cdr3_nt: TGTGCCAGCAGCTCGGGAGGGGGACCATATAGCAATCAGCCCCAGCATTTT; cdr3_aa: CASSSGGGPYSNQPQHF
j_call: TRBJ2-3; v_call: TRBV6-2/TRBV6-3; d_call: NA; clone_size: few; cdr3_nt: TGTGCCAGCAGTTACAACGTAGGGGGACTCACAGATACGCAGTATTTT; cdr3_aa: CASSYNVGGLTDTQYF
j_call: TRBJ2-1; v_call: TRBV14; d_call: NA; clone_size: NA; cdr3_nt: TGTGCCAGCAGCCAAGTAGGCCCGACAGTAGGAACCTACAATGAGCAGTTCTTC; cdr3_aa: CASSQVGPTVGTYNEQFF
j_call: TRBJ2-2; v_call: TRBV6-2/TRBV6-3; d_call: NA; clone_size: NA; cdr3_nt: TGTGCCAGCATTCGAGACCGCTACACCGGGGAGCTGTTTTTT; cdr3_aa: CASIRDRYTGELFF
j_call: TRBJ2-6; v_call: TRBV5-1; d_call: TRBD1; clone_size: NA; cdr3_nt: TGCGCCAGCGGCACGGGACAGGGTGATGTCCTGACTTTC; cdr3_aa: CASGTGQGDVLTF
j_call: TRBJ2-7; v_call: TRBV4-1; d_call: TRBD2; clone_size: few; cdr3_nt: TGCGCCAGCAGCCACGACCCGGGACTAGAGCAGTACTTC; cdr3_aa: CASSHDPGLEQYF
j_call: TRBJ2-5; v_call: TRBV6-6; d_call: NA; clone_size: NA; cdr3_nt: TGTGCCAGCAGACCTCGGGGTCAAGAGACCCAGTACTTC; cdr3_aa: CASRPRGQETQYF
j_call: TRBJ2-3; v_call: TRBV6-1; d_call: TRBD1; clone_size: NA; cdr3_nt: TGTGCCAGCAAACAGGGGGGACTCACAGATACGCAGTATTTT; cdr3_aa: CASKQGGLTDTQYF
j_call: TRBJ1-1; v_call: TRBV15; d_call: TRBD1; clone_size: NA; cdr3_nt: TGTGCCACCAGCAGTAGGGACAGGGGTTGGCGGAACACTGAAGCTTTCTTT; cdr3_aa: CATSSRDRGWRNTEAFF
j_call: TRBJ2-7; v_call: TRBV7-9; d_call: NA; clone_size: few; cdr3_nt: TGTGCCAGCAGCTTAGACAGGGAAGTGGACGAGCAGTACTTC; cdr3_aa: CASSLDREVDEQYF
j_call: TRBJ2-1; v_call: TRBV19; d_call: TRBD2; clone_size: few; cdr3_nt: TGTGCCAGTAAGGGAACTAGCGGGAGCAATGAGCAGTTCTTC; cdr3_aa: CASKGTSGSNEQFF
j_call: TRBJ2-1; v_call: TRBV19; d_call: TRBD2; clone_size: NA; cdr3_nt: TGTGCCAGTACCGCTAGCGGGGGCGGGACTGTTTTGACCGCATACAATGAGCAGTTCTTC; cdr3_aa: CASTASGGGTVLTAYNEQFF
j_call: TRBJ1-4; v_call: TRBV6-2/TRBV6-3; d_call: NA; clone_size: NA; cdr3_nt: TGTGCCAGCACCTTAACCGAACGAGGTGAAAAACTGTTTTTT; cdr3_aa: CASTLTERGEKLFF
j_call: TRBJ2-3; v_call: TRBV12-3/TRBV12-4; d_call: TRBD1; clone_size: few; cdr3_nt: TGTGCCAGCAGTCGACAGGGATTCACAGATACGCAGTATTTT; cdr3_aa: CASSRQGFTDTQYF
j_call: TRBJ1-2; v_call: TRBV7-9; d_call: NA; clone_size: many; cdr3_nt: TGTGCCAGCAGCTTAGGGCAGGGTGGCGGCTACACCTTC; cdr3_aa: CASSLGQGGGYTF
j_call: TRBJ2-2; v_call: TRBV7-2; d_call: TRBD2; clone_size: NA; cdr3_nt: TGTGCCAGCAGCTTACTCGTTAGCGGGAGGCCGAACACCGGGGAGCTGTTTTTT; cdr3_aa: CASSLLVSGRPNTGELFF
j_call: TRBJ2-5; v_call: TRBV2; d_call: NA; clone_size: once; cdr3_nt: TGTGCCAGCATGATTGGTGGTGGCAGAGGGGAGACCCAGTACTTC; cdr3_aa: CASMIGGGRGETQYF
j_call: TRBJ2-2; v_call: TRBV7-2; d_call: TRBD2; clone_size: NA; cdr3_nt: TGTGCCAGCAGCTGGCCGGGACTAGCGGGGGGCTATAACACCGGGGAGCTGTTTTTT; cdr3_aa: CASSWPGLAGGYNTGELFF
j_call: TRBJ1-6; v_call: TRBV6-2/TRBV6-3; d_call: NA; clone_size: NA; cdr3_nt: TGTGCCAGCAGAGACGGACGGAGAGATAATTCACCCCTCCACTTT; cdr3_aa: CASRDGRRDNSPLHF
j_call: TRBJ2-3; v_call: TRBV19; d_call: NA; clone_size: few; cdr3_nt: TGTGCCAGTAGTCCCAGCGAGTTTACAGATACGCAGTATTTT; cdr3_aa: CASSPSEFTDTQYF
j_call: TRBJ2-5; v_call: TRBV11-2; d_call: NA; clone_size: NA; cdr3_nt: TGTGCCAGCAGCTTGCTGGGGCGGGCGGAGACCCAGTACTTC; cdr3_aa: CASSLLGRAETQYF
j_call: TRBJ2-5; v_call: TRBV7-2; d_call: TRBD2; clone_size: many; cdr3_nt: TGTGCCAGCAGCGTTAGCGGGAGGGTTGAGACCCAGTACTTC; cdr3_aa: CASSVSGRVETQYF
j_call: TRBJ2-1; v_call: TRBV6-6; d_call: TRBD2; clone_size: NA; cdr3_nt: TGTGCCAGCGCAGCGGGAGGGTTGAATGAGCAGTTCTTC; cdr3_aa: CASAAGGLNEQFF
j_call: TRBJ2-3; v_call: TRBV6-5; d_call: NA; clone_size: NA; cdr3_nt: TGTGCCAGCAGTTCCCTAGGCCTCACGGGGTGGGGCACAGATACGCAGTATTTT; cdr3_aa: CASSSLGLTGWGTDTQYF
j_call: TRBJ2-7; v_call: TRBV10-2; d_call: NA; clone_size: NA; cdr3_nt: TGCGCCAGCAGTGTAGTTGAGTTGGCCTACGAGCAGTACTTC; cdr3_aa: CASSVVELAYEQYF